Sequencing of this T cell receptor beta chain was carried out in a study of blood T cell repertoires in COVID-19. Germline V gives CDR1 LGHNA, CDR2 YSLEER. Trimming took off 0 bases at V and 5 bases at J, with 11 bases between the two ends. The CDR3 runs to 15 residues. Assay used: immunoSEQ multiplex PCR; TCRdb lists only in-frame clones, some missing. The top ten hold just under 3% of the sample, which has fewer than 350,000 clones, around 86% seen once. This clone has more than one count but fewer than ten. The clonotype originates from a woman aged 55-69 years with active or convalescent COVID-19. The sequencing sample was made of peripheral blood. V usage is TRBV4-3 and J usage is TRBJ1-5; D perhaps matches TRBD1 (5 bases). Here the CDR3 DNA reads TGCGCCAGCAGCCAAGATTTCAGGGCGGATCAGCCCCAGCATTTT. Translated, it gives CASSQDFRADQPQHF.